This T cell receptor (beta chain) was recovered during a study of blood T cell repertoires in COVID-19. This CDR3 is built from 16 residues. CDR1 and CDR2 (germline): MRHNA, SNTAGT. The V and J ends lost 0 bases and 6 bases, in that order; junction bases with no gene match: 5. The data were produced by immunoSEQ multiplex PCR, yet TCRdb's version contains in-frame clones alone and is incomplete. The profile shows roughly 250,000 clones, over 80% of them singletons. Sequenced material: peripheral blood. The chain has TRBV6-4 and TRBJ1-6, with 7 bases fitting TRBD1. The sequence was obtained from a woman between 35 and 50 years old with acute or convalescent COVID-19. DNA for the CDR3: TGTGCCAGCAGTGACTCAGGCAGGGGGAGTAATTCACCCCTCCACTTT. Protein product: CASSDSGRGSNSPLHF.